The clone carrying this T cell receptor (beta chain) was found a few times. These data come from a study of human T cells and chemical hapten exposure. Study-level information: 0.01% DPC was applied to the upper back in patch tests, which were read at 6 days.

Time point indicated: pre-sensitization, week 0. Treatment specified: therapeutic diphenylcyclopropenone sensitization with weekly scalp DPC. In the original workflow: The median was approximately 89,000 TCRs per sample, ranging 23,224 to 690,600. MiXCR, run by TCRdb on the RACE reads, gives a single entry per CDR3 protein. For this entry, the V and J calls and clone size follow TCRdb and not the study's own pipeline. The sample lists roughly 38,000 distinct CDR3 sequences; 7.5% to 8% were seen once. V lost 0 bases and J lost 9, with 15 bases in between. The CDR3 is 14 residues long. Per the germline V gene, CDR1 is SGHAT and CDR2 is FQDESV (reference sequence).

This specimen was whole blood, taken in connection with sensitization to the hapten diphenylcyclopropenone (DPC). The chain couples TRBV11-1 to TRBJ2-7; D not resolved. This receptor was obtained from a woman aged 45-65 years with alopecia areata. Some clones in this sample may be carry-over from other donors' samples. As DNA, the CDR3 is TGTGCCAGCAGCTTAGCGAGACTCGGGTCTGGGCAGTACTTC. Amino acids: CASSLARLGSGQYF.